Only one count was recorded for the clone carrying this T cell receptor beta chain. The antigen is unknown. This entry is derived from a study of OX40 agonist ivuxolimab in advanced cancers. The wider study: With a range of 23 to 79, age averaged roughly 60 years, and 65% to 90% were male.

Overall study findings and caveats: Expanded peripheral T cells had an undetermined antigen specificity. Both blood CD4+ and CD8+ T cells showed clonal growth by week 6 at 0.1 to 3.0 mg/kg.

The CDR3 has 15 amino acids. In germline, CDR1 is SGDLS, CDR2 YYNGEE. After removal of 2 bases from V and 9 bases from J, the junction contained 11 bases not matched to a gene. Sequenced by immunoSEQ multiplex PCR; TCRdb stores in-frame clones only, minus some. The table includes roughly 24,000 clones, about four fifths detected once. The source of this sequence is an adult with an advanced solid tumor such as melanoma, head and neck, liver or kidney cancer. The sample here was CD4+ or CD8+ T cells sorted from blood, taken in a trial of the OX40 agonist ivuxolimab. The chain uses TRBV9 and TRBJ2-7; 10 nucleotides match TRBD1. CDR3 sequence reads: CASSVSGQGRDVQYF. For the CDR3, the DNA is TGTGCCAGCAGCGTCTCGGGACAGGGGCGAGACGTGCAGTACTTC. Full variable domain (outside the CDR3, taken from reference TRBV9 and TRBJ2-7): DSGVTQTPKHLITATGQRVTLRCSPRSGDLSVYWYQQSLDQGLQFLIQYYNGEERAKGNILERFSAQQFPDLHSELNLSSLELGDSALYFCASSVSGQGRDVQYFGPGTRLTVT.